These 28 T cell receptor beta chains originate from one sample sequenced in a study of OX40 agonist ivuxolimab in advanced cancers. Data came from immunoSEQ multiplex PCR; TCRdb stores just in-frame clones and leaves some out. The sample has tens of thousands of clones; about 92% are singletons. The specimen comprised CD4+ or CD8+ T cells sorted from blood, sampled in a trial of the OX40 agonist ivuxolimab. The receptors originated from an adult with an advanced solid tumor such as melanoma, head and neck, liver or kidney cancer.

V is TRBV30 and J is TRBJ1-4, with D possibly matching TRBD1 (5 bases). V gave up 3 bases and J gave up 0 bases, with 11 bases separating them. The CDR3 covers 15 residues. The germline V gene encodes CDR1 GTSNPN and CDR2 SVGIG (reference sequence). CDR3 nucleotide sequence: TGTGCCTGGAGGGGCTTGGGGGCAACTAATGAAAAACTGTTTTTT. This gives the protein CAWRGLGATNEKLFF.

This chain joins TRBV2 and TRBJ1-3; TRBD1 matches at 7 bases. The CDR3 extends over 15 amino acids. Trimming cost V 7 bases and J 0 bases; bases outside gene matches: 6. Germline V gives CDR1 SNHLY, CDR2 FYNNEI. Written as DNA, the CDR3 is TGTGCCAGCACAGCAGGGGGGTTCTCTGGAAACACCATATATTTT. This encodes CASTAGGFSGNTIYF.

This chain links TRBV19 with TRBJ2-3; D is ambiguous. With 5 bases removed from V and 6 bases from J, the gap between germline ends came to 9 bases. This CDR3 is 12 amino acids long. Germline V gives CDR1 LNHDA, CDR2 SQIVND (reference sequence). The CDR3 DNA is TGTGCCAGTAGTCGGTCGCTCGATACGCAGTATTTT. It is translated as CASSRSLDTQYF.

The chain has TRBV11-2 and TRBJ2-1, with D maybe TRBD2 (6 bases). The V end lost 0 bases, the J end lost 14 bases, and 11 bases lay between the germline ends. Germline V gene data show CDR1 as SGHAT and CDR2 as FQNNGV. The length of the CDR3 is 12 residues. This chain's CDR3 is CASSLDRGLEFF. The CDR3 DNA is TGTGCCAGCAGCTTAGATCGGGGGTTAGAGTTCTTC. Full variable domain (rest looked up from reference TRBV11-2 and TRBJ2-1): EAGVAQSPRYKIIEKRQSVAFWCNPISGHATLYWYQQILGQGPKLLIQFQNNGVVDDSQLPKDRFSAERLKGVDSTLKIQPAKLEDSAVYLCASSLDRGLEFFGPGTRLTVL.

The genes are TRBV5-1 and TRBJ1-6; maybe TRBD1 (5 bases). V was cut by 4 bases and J by 8 bases, with 16 bases left in between. Looked up from germline, CDR1 is SGHRS and CDR2 is YFSETQ. CDR3 length equals 15 residues. CDR3 sequence (DNA): TGCGCCAGCAGCCTATTCCAGGGCCAGCATTCACCCCTCCACTTT. Protein: CASSLFQGQHSPLHF.

This rearrangement joins TRBV6-1 to TRBJ1-2; possibly TRBD1 for D (6 bases). Germline loops: CDR1 MNHNS, CDR2 SASEGT. The CDR3 runs to 12 residues. Trimming stripped 6 bases from V and 3 bases from J, with 8 bases between. This chain's CDR3 is CASRDSYYGYTF. The CDR3 nucleotides are TGTGCCAGCAGGGACAGCTACTATGGCTACACCTTC.

The CDR3 loop is CATSRPDRQVKTQYF. In DNA form, the CDR3 reads TGTGCCACCAGCAGACCGGACAGGCAGGTGAAGACCCAGTACTTC. The V and J genes are TRBV15 and TRBJ2-5, with 7 bases fitting TRBD1. Per germline, CDR1 LNHNV and CDR2 YYDKDF (reference sequence). The ends lost 2 bases at V and 6 bases at J; junction bases unmatched: 9. The CDR3 length is 15 residues.

V is TRBV6-1 and J is TRBJ2-3; 8 positions match TRBD2. Trimming removed 6 bases from V and 1 base from J; junction bases left unmatched: 3. The CDR3 is 14 residues long. Germline assignment: CDR1 MNHNS and CDR2 SASEGT. Here the CDR3 DNA reads TGTGCCAGCAGAAATAGCGGGGGCACAGATACGCAGTATTTT. This sequence encodes CASRNSGGTDTQYF.

This sequence joins TRBV30 and TRBJ2-3; D possibly corresponds to TRBD1 (6 bases). The CDR3 loop spans 10 amino acids. Germline lookup yields CDR1 GTSNPN and CDR2 SVGIG (reference sequence). V was clipped by 3 bases and J by 13 bases, with 11 bases between them. The CDR3 here is CAWSRDIKYF. The CDR3 DNA reads TGTGCCTGGAGCCGGGACATAAAGTATTTT.

This chain connects TRBV10-3 to TRBJ2-7, with TRBD1 matching 9 bases. This CDR3 contains 12 residues. The trim removed 6 bases at V and 5 bases at J, leaving 2 bases unmatched. From germline, CDR1 is ENHRY and CDR2 SYGVKD. CDR3 region: CAISGQGNEQYF. The CDR3 DNA follows: TGTGCCATCAGCGGACAGGGGAACGAGCAGTACTTC.

The gene calls are TRBV2 and TRBJ1-5, with D maybe TRBD1 (6 bases). V lost 7 bases, J lost 1 base, and 17 bases lay in between. Per the germline V gene, CDR1 is SNHLY and CDR2 is FYNNEI. The CDR3 sequence is 16 residues long. The CDR3 sequence is CASTPEDQGSNQPQHF. CDR3 nucleotide sequence: TGTGCCAGCACTCCCGAGGATCAGGGGAGCAATCAGCCCCAGCATTTT.

V is TRBV5-5 and J is TRBJ1-1; 7 bases are shared with TRBD1. Germline loops: CDR1 SGHKS, CDR2 YYEKEE (reference sequence). The CDR3 totals 15 residues. V was pared by 2 bases and J by 5 bases, with 9 bases of the junction left unmatched. DNA for the CDR3: TGTGCCAGCAGCTTTAGACCGACAGGGAGGACTGAAGCTTTCTTT. Translated: CASSFRPTGRTEAFF.

The chain uses TRBV5-4 and TRBJ2-5; possibly TRBD1 for D (5 bases). CDR3 length: 12 amino acids. V was pared by 4 bases and J by 4 bases, with 8 bases between. The germline V gene has CDR1 SGHNT and CDR2 YYREEE (reference sequence). The CDR3 nucleotides are TGTGCCAGCAGCGCAGGGATAGAGACCCAGTACTTC. Translated: CASSAGIETQYF. Variable domain in full (rest from reference TRBV5-4 and TRBJ2-5): ETGVTQSPTHLIKTRGQQVTLRCSSQSGHNTVSWYQQALGQGPQFIFQYYREEENGRGNFPPRFSGLQFPNYSSELNVNALELDDSALYLCASSAGIETQYFGPGTRLLVL.

The rearrangement uses TRBV19 and TRBJ1-5, with 9 bases fitting TRBD1. The CDR3 spans 16 residues. The germline V gene has CDR1 LNHDA and CDR2 SQIVND (reference sequence). The trim removed 4 bases at V and 6 bases at J, leaving 10 bases unmatched. CDR3 loop: CASSTQGQGIRQPQHF. In nucleotides, the CDR3 is TGTGCCAGTAGTACCCAGGGACAGGGTATTCGTCAGCCCCAGCATTTT.

The V call is TRBV6-6, the J call TRBJ2-7; perhaps TRBD1 as D (6 bases). The CDR3 loop spans 13 amino acids. The V end lost 7 bases, the J end lost 5 bases, and 15 bases lay between the germline ends. From germline, CDR1 is MNHNY and CDR2 SVGAGI (reference sequence). The CDR3 region is CASINTGRNEQYF. Written as DNA, the CDR3 is TGTGCCAGCATTAATACAGGGCGAAACGAGCAGTACTTC.

This sequence joins TRBV27 and TRBJ2-5; TRBD2 matches at 12 bases. The germline gives CDR1 MNHEY, CDR2 SMNVEV (reference sequence). The CDR3 covers 16 residues. Trimming took 3 bases from V and 4 from J; bases not matched to a gene: 6. CDR3 sequence: CASSFMTSGSGETQYF. The CDR3 DNA is TGTGCCAGCAGTTTTATGACTAGCGGGAGTGGAGAGACCCAGTACTTC.

The V and J genes are TRBV6-1 and TRBJ2-7; D uncertain. CDR1 and CDR2 (germline): MNHNS, SASEGT. Deletions cut 6 bases from V and 4 bases from J, with 16 bases between. This CDR3 is 14 amino acids long. CDR3 protein: CASSPQDGEYEQYF. In DNA form, the CDR3 reads TGTGCCAGCAGCCCCCAGGACGGTGAGTACGAGCAGTACTTC.

CDR3: CASSSNRVREQYF. The CDR3 DNA is TGTGCCAGCTCATCGAACAGGGTCAGGGAGCAGTACTTC. The chain carries TRBV18 and TRBJ2-7; D perhaps matches TRBD1 (6 bases). V shed 5 bases and J shed 7 bases, with 15 bases lying between them. This CDR3 region has 13 residues. Germline V gene data show CDR1 as KGHSH and CDR2 as LQKENI.

CDR3 residues: CASSYYVQGLSSGANVLTF. The CDR3 DNA reads as TGCGCCAGCAGCTACTACGTGCAGGGCCTTAGCTCTGGGGCCAACGTCCTGACTTTC. V gene TRBV4-1 combines with J gene TRBJ2-6; TRBD1 is a possible D gene (5 bases). Trimming cost V 5 bases and J 0 bases, with 20 bases left between them. The CDR3 extends over 19 amino acids. CDR1 and CDR2 from the germline V gene are MGHRA and YSYEKL.

The chain joins TRBV9 to TRBJ1-2; D uncertain. Per the germline V gene, CDR1 is SGDLS and CDR2 is YYNGEE. The CDR3 is made up of 15 amino acids. V lost 2 bases and J 1 base, leaving 12 bases between the germline ends. The DNA for the CDR3 is TGTGCCAGCAGCGTTGGCAGCGAGAGTAACTATGGCTACACCTTC. Amino acids: CASSVGSESNYGYTF. The complete variable domain, with remaining parts taken from reference TRBV9 and TRBJ1-2, reads DSGVTQTPKHLITATGQRVTLRCSPRSGDLSVYWYQQSLDQGLQFLIQYYNGEERAKGNILERFSAQQFPDLHSELNLSSLELGDSALYFCASSVGSESNYGYTFGSGTRLTVV.

V and J are TRBV19 and TRBJ1-1; D might be TRBD1 (5 bases). Germline values: CDR1 LNHDA, CDR2 SQIVND (reference sequence). CDR3 length: 14 amino acids. The V gene lost 7 bases and the J gene lost 1 base, with 13 bases spanning the gap. As DNA, the CDR3 is TGTGCCAGTAACCCGAGGGGTACGAACACTGAAGCTTTCTTT. Translation gives CASNPRGTNTEAFF.

The chain employs TRBV2 and TRBJ1-5, with 7 bases lining up with TRBD1. Germline V gene sequence: CDR1 SNHLY, CDR2 FYNNEI. The CDR3 loop spans 16 amino acids. After removal of 3 bases from V and 0 bases from J, the junction contained 5 bases not matched to a gene. The DNA of the CDR3 is TGTGCCAGCAGTGACAGGGGGGGGTATAGCAATCAGCCCCAGCATTTT. This encodes CASSDRGGYSNQPQHF. Supplemented by reference TRBV2 and TRBJ1-5, the full variable domain reads EPEVTQTPSHQVTQMGQEVILRCVPISNHLYFYWYRQILGQKVEFLVSFYNNEISEKSEIFDDQFSVERPDGSNFTLKIRSTKLEDSAMYFCASSDRGGYSNQPQHFGDGTRLSIL.

The chain couples TRBV5-1 to TRBJ2-7; D not certain. V lost 2 bases, J lost 7 bases, and 13 bases lay in between. The CDR3 has 13 residues. In germline, CDR1 is SGHRS, CDR2 YFSETQ. The CDR3 coding sequence is TGCGCCAGCAGCTTTGACTTGAAGTGGGAGCAGTACTTC. Protein sequence: CASSFDLKWEQYF. Full variable domain (remainder filled in from reference TRBV5-1 and TRBJ2-7): KAGVTQTPRYLIKTRGQQVTLSCSPISGHRSVSWYQQTPGQGLQFLFEYFSETQRNKGNFPGRFSGRQFSNSRSEMNVSTLELGDSALYLCASSFDLKWEQYFGPGTRLTVT.

The chain carries TRBV7-9 and TRBJ2-2, with D maybe TRBD1 (6 bases). CDR1 is SEHNR, CDR2 FQNEAQ, per germline (reference sequence). V was shortened by 2 bases and J by 2 bases, with 12 bases between the two germline ends. The CDR3 spans 16 residues. The CDR3 DNA follows: TGTGCCAGCAGCTTAACGGGACAAAGAAACACCGGGGAGCTGTTTTTT. The encoded protein is CASSLTGQRNTGELFF.

This chain connects TRBV6-5 to TRBJ2-2; TRBD1 matches at 8 bases. The length of the CDR3 is 14 residues. CDR1 and CDR2 (germline): MNHEY, SVGAGI. J lost 4 bases, V lost 6 bases, and 4 bases had no gene match. The CDR3 sequence: CASRKQGVTGELFF. The CDR3 region has the DNA TGTGCCAGCAGAAAACAGGGGGTCACCGGGGAGCTGTTTTTT.

The chain employs TRBV4-1 and TRBJ2-3; 12 nucleotides match TRBD1. CDR3 length: 17 residues. From germline, CDR1 is MGHRA and CDR2 YSYEKL. Trimming at V came to 0 bases and at J to 3 bases, leaving 4 bases not matched to a gene. For the CDR3, the DNA is TGCGCCAGCAGCCAAGATGGGACAGGGGGCGCGACAGATACGCAGTATTTT. It translates to CASSQDGTGGATDTQYF.

The rearrangement links TRBV5-4 to TRBJ1-4, with TRBD1 as a possible D gene (5 bases). This CDR3 has 15 amino acids. The ends were cut back, 0 bases at V and 3 bases at J, with 9 bases in the middle. Germline loops: CDR1 SGHNT, CDR2 YYREEE (reference sequence). The CDR3 DNA reads as TGTGCCAGCAGCTTGGGGGGCAGATCTAATGAAAAACTGTTTTTT. It yields the protein CASSLGGRSNEKLFF.

In nucleotides, the CDR3 is TGTGCCAGCACGCAAAACGGGACAGGGGATGTCGAGCAGTACTTC. Residues: CASTQNGTGDVEQYF. V is TRBV9 and J is TRBJ2-7; TRBD1 matches 10 bases. The CDR3 is 15 amino acids. With V trimmed by 6 bases and J by 6 bases, 12 bases remained unmatched. CDR1 is SGDLS and CDR2 is YYNGEE in the germline V gene. The full variable domain, with the rest looked up from reference TRBV9 and TRBJ2-7, is DSGVTQTPKHLITATGQRVTLRCSPRSGDLSVYWYQQSLDQGLQFLIQYYNGEERAKGNILERFSAQQFPDLHSELNLSSLELGDSALYFCASTQNGTGDVEQYFGPGTRLTVT.